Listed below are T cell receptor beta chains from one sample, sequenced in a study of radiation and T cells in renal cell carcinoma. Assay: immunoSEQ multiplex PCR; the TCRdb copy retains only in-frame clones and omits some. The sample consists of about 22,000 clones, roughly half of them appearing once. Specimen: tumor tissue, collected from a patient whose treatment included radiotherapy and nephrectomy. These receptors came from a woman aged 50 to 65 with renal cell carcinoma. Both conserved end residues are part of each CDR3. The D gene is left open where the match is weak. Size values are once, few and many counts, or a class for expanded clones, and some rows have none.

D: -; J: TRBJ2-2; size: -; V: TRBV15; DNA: TGTGCCACCAGCCGGGCGGGGGCAAACACCGGGGAGCTGTTTTTT; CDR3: CATSRAGANTGELFF
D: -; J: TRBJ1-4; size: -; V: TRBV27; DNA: TGTGCCAGCAGTTTGGTGGGGAGAGGGGGGGCGCAAGGAATGGGAAAACTGTTTTTT; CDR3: CASSLVGRGGAQGMGKLFF
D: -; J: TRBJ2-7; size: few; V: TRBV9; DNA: TGTGCCAGCAGCCCTTTCGGCTTTGGAGAGCAGTACTTC; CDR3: CASSPFGFGEQYF
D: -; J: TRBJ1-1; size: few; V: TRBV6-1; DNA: TGTGCCAGCAGGGGGTGGGCCATCACTGAAGCTTTCTTT; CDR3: CASRGWAITEAFF
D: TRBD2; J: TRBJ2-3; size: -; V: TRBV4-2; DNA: TGTGCCAGCAGCCAAGAATCAGCGGGGGGGCGTCAAGATACGCAGTATTTT; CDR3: CASSQESAGGRQDTQYF
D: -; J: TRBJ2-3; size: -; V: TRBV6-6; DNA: TGTGCCCTCCGATACTCCCTTGGAGGGCCCCCAGATACGCAGTATTTT; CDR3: CALRYSLGGPPDTQYF
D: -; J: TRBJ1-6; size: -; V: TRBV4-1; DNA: TGCGCCAGCAGCCGAGGACCCGGGGACAACGGTTCACCCCTCCACTTT; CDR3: CASSRGPGDNGSPLHF
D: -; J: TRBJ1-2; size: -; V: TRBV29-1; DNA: TGCAGCGTTGGAGACCGATTATTTTATGGCTACACCTTC; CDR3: CSVGDRLFYGYTF
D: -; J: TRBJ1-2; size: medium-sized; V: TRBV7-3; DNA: TGTGCCAGCAGCTTAATTGGTGGTCAGGGTAGCTATGGCTACACCTTC; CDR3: CASSLIGGQGSYGYTF
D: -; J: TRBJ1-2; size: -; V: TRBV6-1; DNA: TGTGCCAGCAGTGAAGCTTGGGGCCTGGGCTACACCTTC; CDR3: CASSEAWGLGYTF
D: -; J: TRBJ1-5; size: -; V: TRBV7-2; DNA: TGTGCCAGCAGCCCACCGGGACGGGGCGTAGAGCCCCAGCATTTT; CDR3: CASSPPGRGVEPQHF
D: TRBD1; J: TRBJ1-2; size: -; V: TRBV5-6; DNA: TGTGCCAGCAGACCGGCAGGGGGAGGCTATGGCTACACCTTC; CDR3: CASRPAGGGYGYTF
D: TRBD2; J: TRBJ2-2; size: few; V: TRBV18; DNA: TGTGCCAGCTCACCGGGACTAGCGGGGGGCAACACCGGGGAGCTGTTTTTT; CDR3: CASSPGLAGGNTGELFF
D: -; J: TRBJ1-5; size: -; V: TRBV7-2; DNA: TGTGCCAGCAGCGACTGGGCCGGGGGCCTCAATCAGCCCCAGCATTTT; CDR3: CASSDWAGGLNQPQHF
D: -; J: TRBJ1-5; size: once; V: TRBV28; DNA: TGTGCCAGCAGGATCGAAGCCGCTGGGCAGCCCCAGCATTTT; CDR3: CASRIEAAGQPQHF
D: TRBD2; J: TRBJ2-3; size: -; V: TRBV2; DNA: TGTGCCAGCAGAAAGGGGAGGGCCGGCACAGATACGCAGTATTTT; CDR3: CASRKGRAGTDTQYF
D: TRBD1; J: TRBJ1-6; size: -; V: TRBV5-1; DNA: TGCGCCAGCCAACCCGGACTGGGACAGGGTAATTCACCCCTCCACTTT; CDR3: CASQPGLGQGNSPLHF
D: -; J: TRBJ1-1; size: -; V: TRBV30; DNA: TGTGCCTGGAGTGGACACTTGAACACTGAAGCTTTCTTT; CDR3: CAWSGHLNTEAFF
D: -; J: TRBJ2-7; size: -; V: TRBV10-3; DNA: TGTGCCTACGGAGGGGGGGGCGAGCAGTACTTC; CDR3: CAYGGGGEQYF
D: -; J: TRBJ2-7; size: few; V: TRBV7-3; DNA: TGTGCCAGCAGCTTTCAGGGAGGAGACGAGCAGTACTTC; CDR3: CASSFQGGDEQYF
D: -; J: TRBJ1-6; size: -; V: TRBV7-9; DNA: TGTGCCAGCAGCTCTCTACAGGCAAGCTCCTATAATTCACCCCTCCACTTT; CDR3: CASSSLQASSYNSPLHF
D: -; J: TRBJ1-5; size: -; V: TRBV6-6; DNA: TGTGCCAGCAAGGAGGGAGGCAATCAGCCCCAGCATTTT; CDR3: CASKEGGNQPQHF
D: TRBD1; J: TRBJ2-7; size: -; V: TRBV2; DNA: TGTGCCAGCATAAGGGGACAGGGTTTCCACGAGCAGTACTTC; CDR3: CASIRGQGFHEQYF
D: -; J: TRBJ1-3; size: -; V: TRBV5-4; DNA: TGTGCCAGCAGATACGGCCCCAACTCTGGAAACACCATATATTTT; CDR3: CASRYGPNSGNTIYF
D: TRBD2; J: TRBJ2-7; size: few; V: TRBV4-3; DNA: TGCGCCAGCAGCCAAGGACTAGCGGGGAATTACGAGCAGTACTTC; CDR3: CASSQGLAGNYEQYF
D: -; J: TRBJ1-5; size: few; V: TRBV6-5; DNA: TGTGCCAGCAGGGCCGGGATCTATAGCAATCAGCCCCAGCATTTT; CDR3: CASRAGIYSNQPQHF
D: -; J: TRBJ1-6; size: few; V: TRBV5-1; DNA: TGCGCCAGCAGCTTGGAGAATTCACCCCTCCACTTT; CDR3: CASSLENSPLHF
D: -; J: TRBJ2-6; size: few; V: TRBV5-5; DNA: TGTGCCAGCAGCTTGACATGGGCTCCTGGGGCCAACGTCCTGACTTTC; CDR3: CASSLTWAPGANVLTF
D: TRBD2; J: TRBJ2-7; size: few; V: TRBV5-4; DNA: TGTGCCAGCAGAAAAATAGCGGGGGGCTCCTACGAGCAGTACTTC; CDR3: CASRKIAGGSYEQYF
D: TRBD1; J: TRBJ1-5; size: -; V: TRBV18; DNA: TGTGCCAGCTCACCTGGGACAGTTAATCAGCCCCAGCATTTT; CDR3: CASSPGTVNQPQHF
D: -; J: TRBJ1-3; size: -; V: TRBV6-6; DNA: TGTGCCAGCAGTTACTCGAGGGGGGATGGAAACACCATATATTTT; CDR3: CASSYSRGDGNTIYF
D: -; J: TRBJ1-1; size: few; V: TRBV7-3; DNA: TGTGCCAGCAGTCAAGGGGCCTCGAACACTGAAGCTTTCTTT; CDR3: CASSQGASNTEAFF
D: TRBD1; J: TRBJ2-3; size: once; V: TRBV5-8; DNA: TGTGCCAGCAGAGGGGGACAGGGACCCTTACTCTCCACAGATACGCAGTATTTT; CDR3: CASRGGQGPLLSTDTQYF
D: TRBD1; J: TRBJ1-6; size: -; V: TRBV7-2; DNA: TGTGCCAGCAGCCCTGGGACAGGGTGGTTTAATTCACCCCTCCACTTT; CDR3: CASSPGTGWFNSPLHF
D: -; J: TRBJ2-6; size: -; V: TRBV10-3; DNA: TGTGCCATCAGTGGGGGGCAGCCCGGATCTGGGGCCAACGTCCTGACTTTC; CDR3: CAISGGQPGSGANVLTF
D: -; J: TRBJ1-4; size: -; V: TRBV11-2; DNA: TGTGCCAGCAGCTTAGGTCCAGGGAGGGATGAAAAACTGTTTTTT; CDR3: CASSLGPGRDEKLFF